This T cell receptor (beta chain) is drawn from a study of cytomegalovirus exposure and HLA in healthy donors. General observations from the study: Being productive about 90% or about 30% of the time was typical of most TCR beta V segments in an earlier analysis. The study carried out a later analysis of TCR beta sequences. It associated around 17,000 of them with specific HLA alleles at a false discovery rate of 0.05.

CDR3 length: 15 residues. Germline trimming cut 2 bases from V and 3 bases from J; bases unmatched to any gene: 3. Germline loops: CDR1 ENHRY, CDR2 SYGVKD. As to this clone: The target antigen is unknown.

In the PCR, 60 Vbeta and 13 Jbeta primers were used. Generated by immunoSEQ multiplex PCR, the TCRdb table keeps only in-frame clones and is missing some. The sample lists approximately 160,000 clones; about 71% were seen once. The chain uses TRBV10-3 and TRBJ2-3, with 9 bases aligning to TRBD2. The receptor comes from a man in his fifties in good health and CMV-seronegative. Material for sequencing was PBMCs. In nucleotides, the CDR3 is TGTGCCATCAGTGAGACTAGCGGGTTTACAGATACGCAGTATTTT. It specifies CAISETSGFTDTQYF.